This TCR beta chain was recovered during a study of blood T cell repertoires in COVID-19. The protocol was immunoSEQ multiplex PCR, while the TCRdb copy is restricted to in-frame clones and leaves out a portion. The sample holds 150,000 or so clones; nearly 80% are singletons and the top ten take under 2%. This clone turned up a few times. The limits of the CDR3 on the DNA are not certain, so only TCRdb's listed CDR3 is given. This sequence originates from a man older than 75 with acute or convalescent COVID-19. The sequenced material came from peripheral blood.

The CDR3 spells CARSLFGPGANRGNQPQHF. The rearrangement uses TRBV7-5 and TRBJ1-5; the DNA was not compared with TRBD1, the D call given in the table. TRBV7-5 is tagged as a pseudogene. Ends included, the CDR3 has 19 residues.